The following is a T cell receptor beta chain sequence with its context. This specimen belongs to a study of blood T cell repertoires in COVID-19. Turning to the study itself: Sources were T cells, B-cell-depleted T cells, or PBMCs; the material itself was cDNA or gDNA.

TCRdb's table, derived via immunoSEQ multiplex PCR, lists solely in-frame clones and lacks some. The data hold 250,000 or so clones, with around 84% observed a single time. Losses at the gene ends were 4 bases for V and 4 bases for J; bases not matched to a gene: 6. The CDR3 sequence is 16 residues long. Germline V gene lookup returns CDR1 LGHNA and CDR2 YNFKEQ. Source material: peripheral blood. The clonotype was recovered from a woman younger than 35 with acute or convalescent COVID-19. This chain uses TRBV4-2 with TRBJ2-1; 11 bases match TRBD2. The CDR3 DNA is TGTGCCAGCAGCCCCCCGCTAGCGGGAGGTTACAATGAGCAGTTCTTC. Encoded protein: CASSPPLAGGYNEQFF.